This T cell receptor (beta chain) was found in a study of cytomegalovirus exposure and HLA in healthy donors. As for the study in general: In a later analysis, it was reported that the 120 validation repertoires had been produced on the same platform as the 600 to 850 repertoires belonging to the first cohort. General observations from the study: Three CMV-associated chains were confirmed in vitro to be specific for CMV antigens. Researchers counted roughly 150 TCR beta chains as cytomegalovirus-associated. Across donors, most TCRs were seen rarely, yet some public ones were widespread.

TCRdb's table, derived via immunoSEQ multiplex PCR, lists solely in-frame clones and lacks some. There are 80,000 to 100,000 clones in the sample; roughly 87% occur only once, and 6% to 6.5% lies in the top ten. In this sample, this clone turned up a few times. Its antigen is still unknown. The CDR3 runs 16 residues. Germline V lookup: CDR1 SGHKS, CDR2 YYEKEE (reference sequence). The V and J ends lost 5 bases and 0 bases, in that order; junction bases with no gene match: 10. Sequenced sample: PBMCs. The clonotype originates from a man younger than 35 in good health and CMV-seropositive. The V gene is TRBV5-5, the J gene TRBJ2-7; 8 bases fit TRBD2. The DNA of the CDR3 is TGTGCCAGCAGATTTAAAGCGGGAGATGACTCCTACGAGCAGTACTTC. Protein: CASRFKAGDDSYEQYF.